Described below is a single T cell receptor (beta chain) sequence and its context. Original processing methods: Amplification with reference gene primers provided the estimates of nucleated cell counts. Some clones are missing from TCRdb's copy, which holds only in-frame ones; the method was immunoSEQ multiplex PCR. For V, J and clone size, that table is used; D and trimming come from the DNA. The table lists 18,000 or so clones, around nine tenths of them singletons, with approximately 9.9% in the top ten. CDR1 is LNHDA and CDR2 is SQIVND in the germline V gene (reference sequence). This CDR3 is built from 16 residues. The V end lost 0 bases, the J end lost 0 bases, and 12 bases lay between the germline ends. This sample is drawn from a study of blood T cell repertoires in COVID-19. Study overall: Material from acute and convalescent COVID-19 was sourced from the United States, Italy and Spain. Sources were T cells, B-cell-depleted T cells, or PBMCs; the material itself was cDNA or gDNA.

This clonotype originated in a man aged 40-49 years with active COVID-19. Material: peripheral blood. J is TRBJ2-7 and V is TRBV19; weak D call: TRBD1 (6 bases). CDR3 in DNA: TGTGCCAGTAGTATAGAAACAGGGACCATCTCCTACGAGCAGTACTTC. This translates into CASSIETGTISYEQYF.